This T cell receptor (beta chain) derives from a study of T cell responses to AZD1222 COVID-19 vaccine. Study conclusions and caveats: Researchers report vaccine-associated CD4 TCRs spanning spike, with dominance at 160-218 and 743-854. Breadth and depth of Spike-specific TCRs rose after two AZD1222 doses. Baseline serostatus was positive in only a handful of AZD1222 recipients. All repertoire sampling was performed exclusively after the peak T cell response.

A note on this clone: Its cognate antigen is unknown.

CDR1 and CDR2 from the germline V gene are MDHEN and SYDVKM. V lost 5 bases, J lost 5 bases, and 19 bases lay in between. This CDR3 spans 16 amino acids. Repertoires were generated with immunoSEQ multiplex PCR, while TCRdb's copy carries only in-frame clones and drops some. The sample has fewer than 200,000 clones; roughly 91% are singletons. The chain carries TRBV28 and TRBJ2-1; the D gene is possibly TRBD2 (6 bases). Sample: peripheral blood, taken 28 days after the second AZD1222 dose. This TCR was sampled from an adult who received the AZD1222 COVID-19 vaccine. The CDR3 loop reads CASSPPLSGADNEQFF. CDR3 bases: TGTGCCAGCAGTCCTCCTTTGTCGGGAGCCGACAATGAGCAGTTCTTC.